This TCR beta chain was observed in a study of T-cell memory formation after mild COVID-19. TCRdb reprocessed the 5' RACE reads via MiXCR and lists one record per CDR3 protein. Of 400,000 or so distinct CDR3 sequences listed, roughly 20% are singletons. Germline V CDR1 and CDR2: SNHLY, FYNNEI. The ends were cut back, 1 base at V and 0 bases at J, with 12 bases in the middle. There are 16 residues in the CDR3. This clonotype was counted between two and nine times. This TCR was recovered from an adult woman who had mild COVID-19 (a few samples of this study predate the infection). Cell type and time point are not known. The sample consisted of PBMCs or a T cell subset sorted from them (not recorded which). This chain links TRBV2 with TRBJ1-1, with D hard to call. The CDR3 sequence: CASSEGQSIMNTEAFF. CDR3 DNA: TGTGCCAGCAGTGAAGGTCAGTCGATCATGAACACTGAAGCTTTCTTT.